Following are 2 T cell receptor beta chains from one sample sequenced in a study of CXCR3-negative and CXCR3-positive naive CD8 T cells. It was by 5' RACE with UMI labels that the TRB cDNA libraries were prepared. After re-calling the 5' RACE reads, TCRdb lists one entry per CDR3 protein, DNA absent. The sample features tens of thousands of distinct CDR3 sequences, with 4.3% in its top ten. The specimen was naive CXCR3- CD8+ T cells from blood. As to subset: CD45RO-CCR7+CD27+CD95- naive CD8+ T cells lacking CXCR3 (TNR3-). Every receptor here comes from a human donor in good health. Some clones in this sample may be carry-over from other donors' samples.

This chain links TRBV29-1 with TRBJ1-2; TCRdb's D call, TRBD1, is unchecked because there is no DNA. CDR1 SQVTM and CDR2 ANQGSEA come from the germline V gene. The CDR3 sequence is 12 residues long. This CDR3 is CSLGGGADGYTF. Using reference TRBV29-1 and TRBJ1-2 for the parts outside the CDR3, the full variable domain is SAVISQKPSRDICQRGTSLTIQCQVDSQVTMMFWYRQQPGQSLTLIATANQGSEATYESGFVIDKFPISRPNLTFSTLTVSNMSPEDSSIYLCSLGGGADGYTFGSGTRLTVV.

CDR3 amino acids: CSVETRNTEAFF. The chain links TRBV29-1 to TRBJ1-1. CDR1 is SQVTM, CDR2 ANQGSEA, per germline. The CDR3 is 12 amino acids.